The 26 T cell receptor beta chains below come from one sample, sequenced in a study of blood T cell repertoires in COVID-19. The method was immunoSEQ multiplex PCR; TCRdb's version includes in-frame clones alone and lacks a portion of them. The sample records tens of thousands of clones, approximately 85% being singletons. The sequenced material came from peripheral blood. These receptors came from a human donor in a cohort sampled during active COVID-19.

The J gene is TRBJ2-3, the V gene TRBV2; 9 bases are a match to TRBD2. The CDR3 sequence is 13 residues long. V shed 10 bases and J 4 bases; nucleotides not matched to a gene: 6. Germline V CDR1 and CDR2: SNHLY, FYNNEI. CDR3 residues: CAIQRGEPDTQYF. In DNA form, the CDR3 reads TGTGCCATCCAGCGGGGGGAACCAGATACGCAGTATTTT.

The rearrangement links TRBV9 to TRBJ2-1, with D perhaps TRBD2 (6 bases). The germline CDR1 and CDR2 sequences are SGDLS and YYNGEE. The CDR3 loop spans 14 amino acids. With 4 bases removed from V and 0 bases from J, the gap between germline ends came to 8 bases. The DNA of the CDR3 is TGTGCCAGCAGCATTAGCGGCTCCTACAATGAGCAGTTCTTC. As protein: CASSISGSYNEQFF.

The rearrangement joins TRBV7-2 to TRBJ1-3, with D perhaps TRBD1 (5 bases). V gave up 1 base and J gave up 3 bases, with 10 bases separating them. CDR1 is SGHTA and CDR2 is FQGNSA in the germline V gene. The CDR3 totals 15 residues. CDR3 loop: CASSLVVGGGNTIYF. The CDR3, as DNA: TGTGCCAGCAGCTTAGTAGTGGGGGGTGGAAACACCATATATTTT.

The chain has TRBV6-6 and TRBJ1-1; no definite D call. The V end lost 7 bases, the J end lost 0 bases, and 6 bases lay between the germline ends. Germline V gene data show CDR1 as MNHNY and CDR2 as SVGAGI (reference sequence). The CDR3 contains 12 residues. Written as DNA, the CDR3 is TGTGCCAGCAAGGGAGTGAACACTGAAGCTTTCTTT. It specifies CASKGVNTEAFF.

This chain joins TRBV25-1 and TRBJ2-2, with 9 bases aligning to TRBD1. J was trimmed by 3 bases and V by 3 bases; bases with no gene match: 5. CDR1 and CDR2 (germline): MGHDK, SYGVNS. This CDR3 has 16 amino acids. CDR3 protein: CASSDRGQGHTGELFF. The CDR3, as DNA: TGTGCCAGCAGTGACCGTGGACAGGGGCACACCGGGGAGCTGTTTTTT.

V usage is TRBV6-5 and J usage is TRBJ2-1; 8 bases map to TRBD2. Germline CDR1 reads MNHEY; CDR2 reads SVGAGI. The J segment lost 2 bases and the V segment lost 0 bases, leaving 0 bases of the junction unmatched. CDR3 length: 15 amino acids. This CDR3 is CASSYSSGAYNEQFF. The CDR3 region has the DNA TGTGCCAGCAGTTACTCTAGCGGGGCCTACAATGAGCAGTTCTTC.

The chain employs TRBV13 and TRBJ2-2; D perhaps matches TRBD2 (6 bases). The germline gives CDR1 PRHDT, CDR2 FYEKMQ (reference sequence). The CDR3 runs to 16 residues. The V end lost 1 base, the J end lost 3 bases, and 12 bases lay between the germline ends. The CDR3 sequence: CASSLVEGGDTGELFF. CDR3 sequence (DNA): TGTGCCAGCAGCTTAGTCGAGGGAGGAGACACCGGGGAGCTGTTTTTT.

This chain uses TRBV3-1 (or the pseudogene TRBV3-2) with TRBJ2-1; perhaps TRBD2 as D (7 bases). Trimming removed 7 bases at V and 6 bases at J, with 16 bases between. The germline gives CDR1 LGHDT, CDR2 YNNKEL (reference sequence). This CDR3 comprises 14 residues. The CDR3 DNA reads as TGTGCCAGCACCCGAAGGGGGGGCGGCAATGAGCAGTTCTTC. Translated, it gives CASTRRGGGNEQFF.

The rearrangement joins TRBV4-2 to TRBJ1-5; D gene ambiguous. Looked up from germline, CDR1 is LGHNA and CDR2 is YNFKEQ. This CDR3 contains 15 residues. Trimming removed 0 bases from V and 0 bases from J, with 6 bases in between. In nucleotides, the CDR3 is TGTGCCAGCAGCCAAGAACAGATTAGCAATCAGCCCCAGCATTTT. Translated: CASSQEQISNQPQHF.

The chain recombines TRBV7-8 with TRBJ1-4, with 8 bases aligning to TRBD1. J lost 8 bases, V lost 5 bases, and 7 bases had no gene match. The CDR3 has 14 amino acids. Germline lookup yields CDR1 SGHVS and CDR2 FQNEAQ. The CDR3 DNA reads TGTGCCAGCAGCCGAGACAGGGGTAGCGAAAAACTGTTTTTT. This encodes CASSRDRGSEKLFF.

The V and J genes are TRBV5-1 and TRBJ2-1; 8 bases are shared with TRBD2. CDR1 and CDR2 from the germline V gene are SGHRS and YFSETQ. This CDR3 region has 17 residues. V dropped 4 bases and J dropped 5; count of bases not matched to a gene: 14. CDR3 sequence reads: CASSPTSVVSRDNEQFF. In nucleotides, the CDR3 is TGCGCCAGCAGCCCGACTAGCGTAGTCTCTCGTGACAATGAGCAGTTCTTC.

V usage is TRBV7-7 and J usage is TRBJ2-5; 10 nucleotides match TRBD1. The CDR3 is made up of 14 amino acids. The germline gives CDR1 SSHAT, CDR2 FNYEAQ (reference sequence). The ends lost 5 bases at V and 5 bases at J; junction bases unmatched: 5. The CDR3: CASSLDRGGETQYF. CDR3 sequence (DNA): TGTGCCAGCAGCCTGGACAGGGGGGGGGAGACCCAGTACTTC.

The V and J genes are TRBV3-1 (or the pseudogene TRBV3-2) and TRBJ2-5; 7 positions agree with TRBD2. Per germline, CDR1 LGHDT and CDR2 YNNKEL (reference sequence). The CDR3 covers 14 residues. The V gene end was trimmed by 1 base and the J gene end by 5 bases; junction bases not matched to a gene: 4. DNA of the CDR3: TGTGCCAGCAGCCAAGTCCGGGAGGTGGAGACCCAGTACTTC. Amino acids: CASSQVREVETQYF.

The chain links TRBV7-2 to TRBJ1-2; D gene ambiguous. The CDR3 runs 14 residues. Germline V gene sequence: CDR1 SGHTA, CDR2 FQGNSA. The germline V and J ends were trimmed by 0 bases and 8 bases, with 13 bases remaining between them. CDR3: CASSLALPNNGYTF. In DNA form, the CDR3 reads TGTGCCAGCAGCTTAGCGCTCCCAAACAACGGCTACACCTTC.

The chain carries TRBV6-2 or TRBV6-3 and TRBJ2-3; D call uncertain. This CDR3 region has 14 residues. The germline V gene has CDR1 MNHEY and CDR2 SVGEGT. With 2 bases removed from V and 4 bases from J, the gap between germline ends came to 10 bases. CDR3 protein: CASSYEAPPDTQYF. CDR3 DNA sequence: TGTGCCAGCAGTTACGAGGCCCCCCCAGATACGCAGTATTTT.

The chain uses TRBV2 and TRBJ1-2; D perhaps matches TRBD1 (6 bases). V lost 7 bases to trimming and J lost 7 bases, with 16 bases between them. This CDR3 has 13 residues. Germline V CDR1 and CDR2: SNHLY, FYNNEI. CDR3 in amino acids: CASNSRGPSGYTF. CDR3 DNA: TGTGCCAGCAACTCGCGGGGGCCTTCTGGCTACACCTTC. Supplemented by reference TRBV2 and TRBJ1-2, the full variable domain reads EPEVTQTPSHQVTQMGQEVILRCVPISNHLYFYWYRQILGQKVEFLVSFYNNEISEKSEIFDDQFSVERPDGSNFTLKIRSTKLEDSAMYFCASNSRGPSGYTFGSGTRLTVV.

This chain connects TRBV7-9 to TRBJ2-5; TRBD2 might be the D (6 bases). This CDR3 spans 17 amino acids. Germline values: CDR1 SEHNR, CDR2 FQNEAQ (reference sequence). Trimming took 0 bases from V and 4 from J, leaving 18 bases between them. The CDR3 DNA reads TGTGCCAGCAGCTTAGCGGGCGGGGCAGCACGAGGAGAGACCCAGTACTTC. This sequence encodes CASSLAGGAARGETQYF.

The chain carries TRBV2 and TRBJ2-5; a possible D gene is TRBD1 (6 bases). The CDR3 runs to 14 residues. Germline V lookup: CDR1 SNHLY, CDR2 FYNNEI. The V end was cut by 3 bases, the J end by 2 bases, with 10 bases between. The CDR3 loop is CASSDARGQETQYF. The CDR3 DNA sequence: TGTGCCAGCAGTGATGCCAGGGGACAAGAGACCCAGTACTTC.

V and J are TRBV7-6 and TRBJ2-3; 12 bases agree with TRBD2. This CDR3 has 17 amino acids. Germline values: CDR1 SGHVS, CDR2 FNYEAQ. J lost 6 bases, V lost 1 base, and 8 bases had no gene match. The CDR3 is CASSLDLAGGQVDTQYF. As DNA, the CDR3 is TGTGCCAGCAGCTTAGATCTAGCGGGGGGGCAAGTGGATACGCAGTATTTT.

The rearrangement uses TRBV11-2 and TRBJ2-1; possible D gene TRBD1, 5 bases. V lost 6 bases to trimming and J lost 13 bases, with 19 bases between them. Germline V lookup: CDR1 SGHAT, CDR2 FQNNGV. The CDR3 is 13 residues long. CDR3 in amino acids: CASSPQTASFQFF. CDR3 in DNA: TGTGCCAGCAGTCCTCAGACAGCATCTTTCCAGTTCTTC.

This clone was found a few times. The chain combines TRBV30 with TRBJ2-7; 13 nucleotides line up with TRBD2. There are 15 residues in the CDR3. Per the germline V gene, CDR1 is GTSNPN and CDR2 is SVGIG (reference sequence). J lost 4 bases, V lost 3 bases, and 6 bases had no gene match. CDR3 DNA: TGTGCCTGGAGCGGACTAGCGGGAGTTCTTTACGAGCAGTACTTC. Its protein product is CAWSGLAGVLYEQYF.

This clone was picked up one time. The rearrangement uses TRBV6-5 and TRBJ2-1; tentative D call: TRBD1 (6 bases). This CDR3 is built from 14 residues. CDR1 and CDR2 from the germline V gene are MNHEY and SVGAGI. V was pared by 5 bases and J by 5 bases, with 13 bases between. The CDR3 spells CASSTGLGDNEQFF. The CDR3 region has the DNA TGTGCCAGCAGTACAGGGCTCGGGGACAATGAGCAGTTCTTC.

This clone was seen a single time. The CDR3 sequence is CATSRAQGQANEKLFF. As DNA, the CDR3 is TGTGCCACCAGCAGAGCTCAAGGACAGGCTAATGAAAAACTGTTTTTT. The V call is TRBV15, the J call TRBJ1-4; 7 bases align to TRBD1. CDR1 and CDR2 (germline): LNHNV, YYDKDF (reference sequence). Trimming cost V 1 base and J 3 bases; bases outside gene matches: 5. The CDR3 has 16 amino acids. The whole variable domain, filled in from reference TRBV15 and TRBJ1-4, reads DAMVIQNPRYQVTQFGKPVTLSCSQTLNHNVMYWYQQKSSQAPKLLFHYYDKDFNNEADTPDNFQSRRPNTSFCFLDIRSPGLGDTAMYLCATSRAQGQANEKLFFGSGTQLSVL.

The chain recombines TRBV19 with TRBJ2-1; TRBD2 aligns across 7 bases. Germline CDR1 reads LNHDA; CDR2 reads SQIVND (reference sequence). V trimming: 7 bases; J trimming: 7 bases; junction bases outside the gene matches: 7. This CDR3 region has 13 residues. The CDR3 sequence is CASTDGRSNEQFF. CDR3 nucleotide sequence: TGTGCCAGTACTGACGGGAGGTCGAATGAGCAGTTCTTC.

The chain is built from TRBV11-3 and TRBJ2-1, with 9 bases aligning to TRBD2. This CDR3 spans 15 amino acids. Germline V CDR1 and CDR2: SGHNT, YENEEA. J was trimmed by 5 bases and V by 0 bases; bases with no gene match: 2. CDR3 amino acids: CASSLDRLADNEQFF. The CDR3 DNA is TGTGCCAGCAGCTTAGATAGACTAGCGGACAATGAGCAGTTCTTC.

J is TRBJ2-7 and V is TRBV5-1; 11 nucleotides match TRBD2. V dropped 4 bases and J dropped 3; count of bases not matched to a gene: 6. Germline lookup yields CDR1 SGHRS and CDR2 YFSETQ. The length of the CDR3 is 15 residues. In nucleotides, the CDR3 is TGCGCCAGCAGCCCAGAACTAGCGGGAGACTACGAGCAGTACTTC. Its translation: CASSPELAGDYEQYF.